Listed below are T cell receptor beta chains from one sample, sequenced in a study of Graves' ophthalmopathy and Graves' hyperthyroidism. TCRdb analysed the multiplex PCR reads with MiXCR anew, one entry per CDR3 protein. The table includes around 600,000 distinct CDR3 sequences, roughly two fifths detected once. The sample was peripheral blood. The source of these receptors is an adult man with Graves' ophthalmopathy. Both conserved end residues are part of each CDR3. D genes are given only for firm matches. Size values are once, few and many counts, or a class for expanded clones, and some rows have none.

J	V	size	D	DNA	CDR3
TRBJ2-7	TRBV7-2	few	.	TGTGCCAGCAGTCGGGCGGGCAGGGGGGTCCCATTGGAGCAGTACTTC	CASSRAGRGVPLEQYF
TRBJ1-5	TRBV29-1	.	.	TGCAGCGTCGGACAATTAGGCAATCAGCCCCAGCATTTT	CSVGQLGNQPQHF
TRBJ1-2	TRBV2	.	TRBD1	TGTGCCAGCTTGCAGGGGACAGGGATCGGCTATGGCTACACCTTC	CASLQGTGIGYGYTF
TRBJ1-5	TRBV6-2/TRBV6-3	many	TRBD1	TGTGCCAGCAGTTCCGGGACAGGTAGGATCCAGCATTTT	CASSSGTGRIQHF
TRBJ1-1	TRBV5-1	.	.	TGCGCCAGCAGCTTGACCCGACAGGTAGGCACTGAAGCTTTCTTT	CASSLTRQVGTEAFF
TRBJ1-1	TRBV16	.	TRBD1	TGTGCCAGCAGCCAATCGGGACAGGGGAACACTGAAGCTTTCTTT	CASSQSGQGNTEAFF
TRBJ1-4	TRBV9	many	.	TGTGCCAGCAGCGTAGGCGAAGCAACTAATGAAAAACTGTTTTTT	CASSVGEATNEKLFF
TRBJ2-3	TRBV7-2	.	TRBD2	TGTGCCAGCAGCCGAGCGGGGGGCAGGTCAGATACGCAGTATTTT	CASSRAGGRSDTQYF
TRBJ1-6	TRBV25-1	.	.	TGTGCCAGCAGTCTAAAAGGACTGGGGAACAATTCACCCCTCCACTTT	CASSLKGLGNNSPLHF
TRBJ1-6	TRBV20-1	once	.	TGCAGTGCTTCCACAGGGCTTTCACCCCTCCACTTT	CSASTGLSPLHF
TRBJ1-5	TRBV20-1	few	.	TGCAGTGCTAGGGGCAGGAGGGCTCAGCCCCAGCATTTT	CSARGRRAQPQHF
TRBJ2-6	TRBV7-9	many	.	TGTGCCAGCAGCTTAGCAGGGGTGGGCTCTGGGGCCAACGTCCTGACTTTC	CASSLAGVGSGANVLTF
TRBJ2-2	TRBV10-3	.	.	TGTGCCATCAGTGAGAAGGGGGGGGAGCTGTTTTTT	CAISEKGGELFF
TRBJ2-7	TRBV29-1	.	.	TGCAGCGTTGATGCAAGCGGGGACAGCGCCTACGAGCAGTACTTC	CSVDASGDSAYEQYF
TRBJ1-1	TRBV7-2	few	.	TGTGCCGGCAGCTTAGCCCGAAACACTGAAGCTTTCTTT	CAGSLARNTEAFF
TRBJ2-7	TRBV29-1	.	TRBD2	TGCAGCGTTGTGGGAGCGGGAGGGTCGAGCGAGCAGTACTTC	CSVVGAGGSSEQYF
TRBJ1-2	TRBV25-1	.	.	TGTGCCAGCTCACCATCCCACATTCCAACAAGCGGGGAACAGGGAAAGTCGGATGGCTACACCTTC	CASSPSHIPTSGEQGKSDGYTF
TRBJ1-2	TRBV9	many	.	TGTGCCAGCAGCGCCCCCGGGGACATCTTTGATAATGGCTACACCTTC	CASSAPGDIFDNGYTF
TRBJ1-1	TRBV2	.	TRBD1	TGTGCCAGCAGGGCACAGGGGGTGGGTGAAGCTTTCTTT	CASRAQGVGEAFF
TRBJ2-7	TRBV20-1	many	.	TGCAGTGCTAGACCCCAGGGTCGCTACGAGCAGTACTTC	CSARPQGRYEQYF
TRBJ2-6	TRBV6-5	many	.	TGTGCCAGCAGCCTGACAGGACTAGGGGCCAACGTCCTGACTTTC	CASSLTGLGANVLTF
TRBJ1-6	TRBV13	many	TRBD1	TGTGCCAGCAGCTTCAGGGGGACAGGGGTTTCACCCCTCCACTTT	CASSFRGTGVSPLHF
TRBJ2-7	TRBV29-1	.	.	TGCAGCGTTGCTAGGACAGATACCTACGAGCAGTACTTC	CSVARTDTYEQYF
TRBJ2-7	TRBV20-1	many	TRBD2	TGCAGTGCCGCCCCGGGAGGAAACTCCTACGAGCAGTACTTC	CSAAPGGNSYEQYF
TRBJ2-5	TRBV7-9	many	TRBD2	TGTGCCAGCAGCTCGGGGACTAGCGGTCTCCAAGAGACCCAGTACTTC	CASSSGTSGLQETQYF
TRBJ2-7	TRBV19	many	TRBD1	TGTGCCAGTAGTATGGGGACAGGGGCCTACGAGCAGTACTTC	CASSMGTGAYEQYF
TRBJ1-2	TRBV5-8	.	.	TGTGCCAGCAGCTCTAGAATCGGACAGATATCTAACTATGGCTACACCTTC	CASSSRIGQISNYGYTF
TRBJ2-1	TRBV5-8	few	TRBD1	TGTGCCAGCAGCCCGACAGGGGGCGGGTACAATGAGCAGTTCTTC	CASSPTGGGYNEQFF
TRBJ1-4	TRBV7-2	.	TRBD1	TGTGCCAGCAGCCGGACCAGGGGGGGGTGGTCTGAAAAACTGTTTTTT	CASSRTRGGWSEKLFF
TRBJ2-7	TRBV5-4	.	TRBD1	TGTGCCAGCAGCCCACCGACAGGGGTCGGGGGCGAGCAGTACTTC	CASSPPTGVGGEQYF
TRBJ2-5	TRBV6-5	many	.	TGTGCCAGCAGCCGCAAGTGGCCTTGGGAGACCCAGTACTTC	CASSRKWPWETQYF
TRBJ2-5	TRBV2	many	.	TGTGCCAGCAGTGTCAGCGAGACCCAGTACTTC	CASSVSETQYF
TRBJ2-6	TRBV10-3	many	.	TGTGCCATAGGGTACTCTGGGGCCAACGTCCTGACTTTC	CAIGYSGANVLTF
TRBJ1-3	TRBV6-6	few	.	TGTGCCAGCAGTTACTCAAAGAGCTCTGGAAACACCATATATTTT	CASSYSKSSGNTIYF
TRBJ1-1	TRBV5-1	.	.	TGCGCCAGCAGGAAGCAGGGTAGTAACACTGAAGCTTTCTTT	CASRKQGSNTEAFF
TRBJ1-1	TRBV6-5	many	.	TGTGCCAGCAGTGCAAATTGGGGGTTCACTGAAGCTTTCTTT	CASSANWGFTEAFF
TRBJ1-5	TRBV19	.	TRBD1	TGTGCCAGTAGTAGGGGACAGGTGACTCAGCCCCAGCATTTT	CASSRGQVTQPQHF
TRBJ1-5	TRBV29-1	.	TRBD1	TGCAGCGGCTACTTTTTGGGGCAGGGGGAGACCCAGCATTTT	CSGYFLGQGETQHF
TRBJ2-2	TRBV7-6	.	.	TGTGCCAGCAGCTTAGATGCGTACAAGAGGTCCACCGGGGAGCTGTTTTTT	CASSLDAYKRSTGELFF
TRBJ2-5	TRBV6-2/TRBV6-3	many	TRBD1	TGTGCCAGCAGTTACGGGACAGGCCCTTCAGAGACCCAGTACTTC	CASSYGTGPSETQYF
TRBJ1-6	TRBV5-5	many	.	TGTGCCAGCAGCTTACATGGGACACTCCTTTCACCCCTCCACTTT	CASSLHGTLLSPLHF
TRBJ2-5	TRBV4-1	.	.	TGCGCCAGCAGCCAACGCCGCAGTGGGGACTTACAAGAGACCCAGTACTTC	CASSQRRSGDLQETQYF
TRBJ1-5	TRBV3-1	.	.	TGTGCCAGCAGCCAAGATCTAAAGGGGAGATCCCAGCATTTT	CASSQDLKGRSQHF
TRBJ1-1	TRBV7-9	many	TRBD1	TGTGCCAGCAGCTTCCGTCCCGGGACAGGGAGGAACACTGAAGCTTTCTTT	CASSFRPGTGRNTEAFF
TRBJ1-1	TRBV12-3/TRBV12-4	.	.	TGTGCCAGCAGTTTTTCGGAGACAGGGAACACTGAAGCTTTCTTT	CASSFSETGNTEAFF
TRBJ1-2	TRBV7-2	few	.	TGTGCCAGCAGTCCCGGGACACTGTACTATGGCTACACCTTC	CASSPGTLYYGYTF
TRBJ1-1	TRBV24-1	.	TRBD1	TGTGCCACCAGTGATTCAGGGGGCCCGAACACTGAAGCTTTCTTT	CATSDSGGPNTEAFF
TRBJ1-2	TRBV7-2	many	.	TGTGCCAGCAGCCGGAGTGAATCGGGAGGCTACACCTTC	CASSRSESGGYTF
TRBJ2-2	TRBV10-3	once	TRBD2	TGTGCCAGCAGTGACCGTGTTTTTTTGGGACTAGCGGGAAACACCGGGGAGCTGTTTTTT	CASSDRVFLGLAGNTGELFF
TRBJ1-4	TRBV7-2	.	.	TGTGCCAGCAGCCGAACAGGATTGAATGAAGAACTGCTTTTT	CASSRTGLNEELLF
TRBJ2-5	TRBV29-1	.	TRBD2	TGCAGCGTTGTGAATTGGGGAGGGCAAGAGACCCAGTACTTC	CSVVNWGGQETQYF
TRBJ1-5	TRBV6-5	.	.	TGTGCCAGCAGTTTCTTCGGGGGCGGTCAGCCCCAGCATTTT	CASSFFGGGQPQHF
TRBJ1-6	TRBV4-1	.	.	TGCGCCAGCAGCCAAGATCGATTCGGCCATAATTCACCCCTCCACTTT	CASSQDRFGHNSPLHF
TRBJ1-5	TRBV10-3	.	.	TGTGCCAGCAGGCCGACGGTCAATAGCAATCAGCCCCAGCATTTT	CASRPTVNSNQPQHF
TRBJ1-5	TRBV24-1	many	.	TGTGCCACCAGTGAACGGACATCCCCGAGGGGGCCCCAGCATTTT	CATSERTSPRGPQHF
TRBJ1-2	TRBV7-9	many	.	TGTGCCAGCAGCTTGCCACCTAACTATGGCTACACCTTC	CASSLPPNYGYTF
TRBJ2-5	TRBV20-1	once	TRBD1	TGCAGTGCTGATGTGGGACAGTCGTACTTC	CSADVGQSYF